The entry below gives a single T cell receptor (beta chain) sequence along with its context. Its antigen remains unidentified. The sample is drawn from a study of identical twins. Findings and caveats of the study: Interpretation of the results relied on cross-sectional statistical analysis and not on following the same donors. There was an excess of low generation probability in the out-of-frame alpha sequences that twins shared. Invariant populations such as MAIT and iNKT cells could partly muddle zero-insertion analyses. Within cord blood, abundant beta clonotypes carried fewer insertions, but memory repertoires showed no such trend.

This CDR3 spans 16 amino acids. CDR1 is WSHSY, CDR2 SAAADI, per germline. Trimming took off 3 bases at V and 7 bases at J, with 22 bases between the two ends. TCRdb re-analysed the 5' RACE reads in MiXCR, keeping a single row per CDR3 protein. This table holds 1.5 million to 2 million distinct CDR3 sequences, about 32% found once. This TCR derives from a newborn girl in good health. The chain combines TRBV10-2 with TRBJ2-7; D possibly corresponds to TRBD2 (7 bases). Sequenced input: cord blood. The CDR3 sequence: CASSEGGLLGNNEQYF. DNA for the CDR3: TGCGCCAGCAGTGAAGGGGGACTATTGGGGAACAATGAGCAGTACTTC.